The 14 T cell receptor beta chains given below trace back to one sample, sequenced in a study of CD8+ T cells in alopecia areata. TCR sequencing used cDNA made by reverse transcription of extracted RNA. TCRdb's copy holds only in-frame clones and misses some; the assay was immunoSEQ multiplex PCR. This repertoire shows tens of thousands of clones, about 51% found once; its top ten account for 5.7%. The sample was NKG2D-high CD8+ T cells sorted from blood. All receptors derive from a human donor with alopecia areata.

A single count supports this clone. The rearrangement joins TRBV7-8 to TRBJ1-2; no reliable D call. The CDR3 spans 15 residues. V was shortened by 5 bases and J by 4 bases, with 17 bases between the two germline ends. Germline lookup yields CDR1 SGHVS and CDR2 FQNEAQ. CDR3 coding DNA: TGTGCCAGCAGCCGAACTACGACGGATAGCTATGGCTACACCTTC. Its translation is CASSRTTTDSYGYTF.

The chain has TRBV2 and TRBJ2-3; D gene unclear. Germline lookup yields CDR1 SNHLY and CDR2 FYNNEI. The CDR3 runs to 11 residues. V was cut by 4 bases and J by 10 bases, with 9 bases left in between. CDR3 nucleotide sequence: TGTGCCAGCAGTGGGCTGGCACCGCAGTATTTT. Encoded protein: CASSGLAPQYF.

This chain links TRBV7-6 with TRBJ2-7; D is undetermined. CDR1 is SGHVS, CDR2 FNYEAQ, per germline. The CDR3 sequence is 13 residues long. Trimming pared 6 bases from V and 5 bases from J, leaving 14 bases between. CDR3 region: CASSFAPEDEQYF. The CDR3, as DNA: TGTGCCAGCAGTTTCGCACCCGAGGACGAGCAGTACTTC.

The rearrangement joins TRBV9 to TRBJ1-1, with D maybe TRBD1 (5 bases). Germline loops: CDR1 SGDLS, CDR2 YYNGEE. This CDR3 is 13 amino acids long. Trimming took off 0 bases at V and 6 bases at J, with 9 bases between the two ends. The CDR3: CASSVVGASEAFF. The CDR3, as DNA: TGTGCCAGCAGCGTAGTTGGGGCTTCTGAAGCTTTCTTT.

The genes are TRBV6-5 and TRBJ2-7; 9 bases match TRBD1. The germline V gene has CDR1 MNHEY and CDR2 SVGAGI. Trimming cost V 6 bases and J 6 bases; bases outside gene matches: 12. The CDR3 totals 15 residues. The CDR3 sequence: CASSRSGTGPTEQYF. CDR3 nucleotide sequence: TGTGCCAGCAGCCGATCCGGGACAGGGCCCACCGAGCAGTACTTC.

CDR3 bases: TGTGCCTCCGGACAGGACTCCTACGAGCAGTACTTC. Amino acid sequence: CASGQDSYEQYF. The rearrangement joins TRBV7-9 to TRBJ2-7, with 7 bases that match TRBD1. The V segment lost 11 bases and the J segment 0 bases; nucleotides outside the gene matches: 4. This CDR3 contains 12 residues. The germline V gene has CDR1 SEHNR and CDR2 FQNEAQ (reference sequence).

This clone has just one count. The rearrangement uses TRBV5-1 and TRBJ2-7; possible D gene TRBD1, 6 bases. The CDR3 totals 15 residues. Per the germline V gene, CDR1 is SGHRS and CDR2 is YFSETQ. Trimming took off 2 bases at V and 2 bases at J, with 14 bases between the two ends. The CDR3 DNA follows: TGCGCCAGCAGCTTACGGGACACCTCGCCCTACGAGCAGTACTTC. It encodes CASSLRDTSPYEQYF.

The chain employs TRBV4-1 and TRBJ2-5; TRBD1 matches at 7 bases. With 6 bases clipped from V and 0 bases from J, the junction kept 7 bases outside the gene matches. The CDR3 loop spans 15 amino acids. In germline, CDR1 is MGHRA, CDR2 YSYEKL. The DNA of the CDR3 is TGCGCCAGCAGGCATACGACAGGGAACCAAGAGACCCAGTACTTC. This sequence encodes CASRHTTGNQETQYF.

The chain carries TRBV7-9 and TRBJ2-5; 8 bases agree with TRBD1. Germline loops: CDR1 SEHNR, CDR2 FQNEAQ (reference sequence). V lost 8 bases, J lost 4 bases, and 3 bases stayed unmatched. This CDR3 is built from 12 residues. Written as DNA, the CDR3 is TGTGCCAGCGGACAGGGTGGAGAGACCCAGTACTTC. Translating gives CASGQGGETQYF.

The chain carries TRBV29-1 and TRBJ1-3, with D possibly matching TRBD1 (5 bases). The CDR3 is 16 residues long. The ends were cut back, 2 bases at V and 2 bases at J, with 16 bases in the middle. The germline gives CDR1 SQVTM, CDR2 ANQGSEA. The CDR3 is CSVETISGSPGNTIYF. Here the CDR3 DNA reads TGCAGCGTTGAAACAATATCAGGGAGTCCTGGAAACACCATATATTTT. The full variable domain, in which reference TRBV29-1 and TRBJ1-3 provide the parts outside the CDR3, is SAVISQKPSRDICQRGTSLTIQCQVDSQVTMMFWYRQQPGQSLTLIATANQGSEATYESGFVIDKFPISRPNLTFSTLTVSNMSPEDSSIYLCSVETISGSPGNTIYFGEGSWLTVV.

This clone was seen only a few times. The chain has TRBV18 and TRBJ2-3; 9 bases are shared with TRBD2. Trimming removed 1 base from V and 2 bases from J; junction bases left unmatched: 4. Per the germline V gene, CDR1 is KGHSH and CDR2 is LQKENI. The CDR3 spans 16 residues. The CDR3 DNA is TGTGCCAGCTCACCACGGCTAGCGGGAACCACAGATACGCAGTATTTT. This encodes CASSPRLAGTTDTQYF.

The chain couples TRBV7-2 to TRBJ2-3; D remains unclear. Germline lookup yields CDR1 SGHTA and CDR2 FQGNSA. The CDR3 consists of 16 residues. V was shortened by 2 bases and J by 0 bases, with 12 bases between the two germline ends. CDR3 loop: CASSLPGKSSTDTQYF. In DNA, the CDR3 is TGTGCCAGCAGCTTACCTGGGAAGAGTAGCACAGATACGCAGTATTTT.

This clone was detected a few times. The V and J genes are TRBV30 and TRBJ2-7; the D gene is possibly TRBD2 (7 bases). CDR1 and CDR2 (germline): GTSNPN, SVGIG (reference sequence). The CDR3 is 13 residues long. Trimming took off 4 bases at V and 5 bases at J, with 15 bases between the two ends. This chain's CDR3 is CAWTWGGLDEQYF. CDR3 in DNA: TGTGCCTGGACATGGGGGGGCTTGGACGAGCAGTACTTC.

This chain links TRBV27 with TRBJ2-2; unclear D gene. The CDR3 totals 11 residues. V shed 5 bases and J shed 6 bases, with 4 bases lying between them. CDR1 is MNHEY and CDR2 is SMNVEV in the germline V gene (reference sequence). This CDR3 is CASSPAGELFF. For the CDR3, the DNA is TGTGCCAGCAGTCCGGCCGGGGAGCTGTTTTTT.